The rows below give T cell receptor beta chains drawn from one sample of a study of blood T cells in healthy people across ages. MiXCR, run by TCRdb on the 5' RACE reads, gives a single entry per CDR3 protein. The sample shows some 1,800,000 distinct CDR3 sequences, about 39% of them seen only once. The specimen sequenced was blood. These receptor sequences come from a human donor in good health. The CDR3 runs from the conserved cysteine through the conserved F or W. Each record gives: CDR3 protein, CDR3 DNA, D gene, V gene, clone size, J gene. D genes are given only for firm matches. The size of a clone is reported for some rows only, either as once, few or many, or as a class for expanded clones.

CDR3: CASSLASGQYF
DNA: TGTGCCAGCAGTTTAGCCTCCGGACAGTACTTC
D: .
V: TRBV28
size: .
J: TRBJ2-4

CDR3: CASSEQGASGQPQHF
DNA: TGCGCCAGCAGCGAACAGGGGGCTAGCGGGCAGCCCCAGCATTTT
D: TRBD1
V: TRBV5-1
size: .
J: TRBJ1-5

CDR3: CASSPDGLAGVKEQFF
DNA: TGTGCCAGCAGCCCGGATGGACTAGCGGGGGTAAAGGAGCAGTTCTTC
D: TRBD2
V: TRBV3-1
size: .
J: TRBJ2-1

CDR3: CSAGRGPGQPQHF
DNA: TGCAGCGCTGGCAGGGGGCCGGGTCAGCCCCAGCATTTT
D: TRBD1
V: TRBV29-1
size: .
J: TRBJ1-5

CDR3: CSVDTDSNTEAFF
DNA: TGCAGCGTTGACACGGACAGCAACACTGAAGCTTTCTTT
D: .
V: TRBV29-1
size: few
J: TRBJ1-1

CDR3: CAGNGQGTDTQYF
DNA: TGTGCCGGCAACGGACAGGGCACAGATACGCAGTATTTT
D: TRBD1
V: TRBV3-1
size: .
J: TRBJ2-3

CDR3: CSVVSWGMNTEAFF
DNA: TGCAGCGTTGTGTCATGGGGCATGAACACTGAAGCTTTCTTT
D: .
V: TRBV29-1
size: .
J: TRBJ1-1

CDR3: CSVVLASPYEQYF
DNA: TGCAGCGTTGTCCTGGCTAGCCCCTACGAGCAGTACTTC
D: .
V: TRBV29-1
size: many
J: TRBJ2-7

CDR3: CASRDGQGIGYTF
DNA: TGTGCCAGCAGGGATGGACAGGGTATTGGCTACACCTTC
D: TRBD1
V: TRBV6-1
size: .
J: TRBJ1-2

CDR3: CASSQPPSSYNEQFF
DNA: TGTGCCAGCTCGCAGCCCCCAAGCTCCTACAATGAGCAGTTCTTC
D: .
V: TRBV18
size: many
J: TRBJ2-1

CDR3: CASSHRDRVHEQYF
DNA: TGTGCCAGCAGCCACCGGGACAGGGTACACGAGCAGTACTTC
D: TRBD1
V: TRBV11-1
size: .
J: TRBJ2-7

CDR3: CASRETDMNTEAFF
DNA: TGTGCCAGCAGGGAGACAGATATGAACACTGAAGCTTTCTTT
D: .
V: TRBV2
size: once
J: TRBJ1-1

CDR3: CASSQPTGPLIYGYTF
DNA: TGCGCCAGCAGCCAACCGACAGGGCCTCTGATCTATGGCTACACCTTC
D: TRBD1
V: TRBV4-1
size: few
J: TRBJ1-2

CDR3: CASSLGQGLIGVDEQFF
DNA: TGCGCCAGCAGCTTGGGCCAGGGGTTAATTGGTGTCGATGAGCAGTTCTTC
D: .
V: TRBV5-1
size: .
J: TRBJ2-1

CDR3: CSVEAQGNTGELFF
DNA: TGCAGCGTTGAGGCGCAGGGCAACACCGGGGAGCTGTTTTTT
D: .
V: TRBV29-1
size: .
J: TRBJ2-2

CDR3: CATSDLSTSGSTDTQYF
DNA: TGTGCCACCAGTGATTTGAGCACTAGCGGGAGCACAGATACGCAGTATTTT
D: TRBD2
V: TRBV24-1
size: few
J: TRBJ2-3

CDR3: CASSGRGATEETQYF
DNA: TGTGCCAGCAGCGGGCGGGGGGCCACTGAAGAGACCCAGTACTTC
D: TRBD2
V: TRBV5-4
size: .
J: TRBJ2-5

CDR3: CASSSRVSKNIQYF
DNA: TGTGCCAGCAGTTCCAGGGTTTCCAAAAACATTCAGTACTTC
D: .
V: TRBV28
size: few
J: TRBJ2-4

CDR3: CASSQDNLLYTEAFF
DNA: TGTGCCAGCAGCCAAGATAACCTACTTTACACTGAAGCTTTCTTT
D: .
V: TRBV4-2
size: few
J: TRBJ1-1

CDR3: CASRTPERTPGETQYF
DNA: TGTGCCAGCAGGACCCCTGAGCGGACCCCTGGGGAGACCCAGTACTTC
D: .
V: TRBV9
size: .
J: TRBJ2-5

CDR3: CASSQNTGIQETQYF
DNA: TGTGCCAGCAGCCAGAATACAGGCATCCAAGAGACCCAGTACTTC
D: .
V: TRBV3-1
size: .
J: TRBJ2-5

CDR3: CASGPGHGYGYTF
DNA: TGTGCCAGCGGTCCGGGACATGGCTATGGCTACACCTTC
D: .
V: TRBV6-2/TRBV6-3
size: .
J: TRBJ1-2

CDR3: CASSRQGTGGYPAYNEQFF
DNA: TGCGCCAGCAGCAGACAAGGGACAGGGGGCTATCCTGCCTACAATGAGCAGTTCTTC
D: TRBD1
V: TRBV4-3
size: few
J: TRBJ2-1

CDR3: CAISVGGSSGEQYF
DNA: TGTGCCATCAGTGTGGGTGGGAGTTCTGGGGAGCAGTACTTC
D: .
V: TRBV10-3
size: .
J: TRBJ2-7

CDR3: CASSLALGGIGNIQYF
DNA: TGTGCCAGCAGCTTAGCGCTGGGGGGCATAGGCAACATTCAGTACTTC
D: .
V: TRBV7-2
size: .
J: TRBJ2-4

CDR3: CASGTGDSYGETQYF
DNA: TGTGCTAGTGGTACCGGGGACTCCTACGGGGAGACCCAGTACTTC
D: .
V: TRBV12-5
size: .
J: TRBJ2-5

CDR3: CASSLPITGGNEQYF
DNA: TGTGCCAGCAGCTTACCTATCACAGGGGGCAACGAGCAGTACTTC
D: TRBD1
V: TRBV7-9
size: .
J: TRBJ2-7

CDR3: CASRIAGGTYEQYF
DNA: TGTGCCAGCAGGATAGCGGGGGGGACCTACGAGCAGTACTTC
D: TRBD2
V: TRBV4-2
size: .
J: TRBJ2-7

CDR3: CSVGGRGDEQYF
DNA: TGCAGCGTTGGGGGTAGGGGGGATGAGCAGTACTTC
D: .
V: TRBV29-1
size: .
J: TRBJ2-7

CDR3: CASSLNPRGEGSNQPQHF
DNA: TGTGCCAGCAGTTTAAACCCCCGGGGAGAGGGGAGCAATCAGCCCCAGCATTTT
D: .
V: TRBV12-3/TRBV12-4
size: .
J: TRBJ1-5

CDR3: CASSQVGGEDEQYF
DNA: TGTGCCAGCAGCCAAGTTGGAGGGGAGGACGAGCAGTACTTC
D: .
V: TRBV3-1
size: few
J: TRBJ2-7

CDR3: CSVVGQGARGTEAFF
DNA: TGCAGCGTTGTCGGACAGGGGGCGCGAGGTACTGAAGCTTTCTTT
D: TRBD1
V: TRBV29-1
size: few
J: TRBJ1-1

CDR3: CASSPTGNVYEQYF
DNA: TGTGCCAGCAGCCCTACAGGGAACGTCTACGAGCAGTACTTC
D: .
V: TRBV3-1
size: .
J: TRBJ2-7

CDR3: CASSGLGAGGSDEQFF
DNA: TGTGCCAGCAGTGGCCTGGGAGCGGGGGGGAGCGATGAGCAGTTCTTC
D: TRBD2
V: TRBV25-1
size: many
J: TRBJ2-1

CDR3: CASSLAGGWSGELFF
DNA: TGTGCCAGCAGCTTAGCGGGGGGATGGTCCGGGGAGCTGTTTTTT
D: TRBD2
V: TRBV11-2
size: .
J: TRBJ2-2

CDR3: CASSPFRSGGLKSSYNEQFF
DNA: TGTGCCAGCAGCCCTTTTCGGAGCGGGGGGTTAAAAAGCTCCTACAATGAGCAGTTCTTC
D: TRBD2
V: TRBV7-2
size: .
J: TRBJ2-1

CDR3: CSAGRQGFAFNQPQHF
DNA: TGCAGTGCGGGGCGCCAGGGTTTCGCTTTCAATCAGCCCCAGCATTTT
D: .
V: TRBV20-1
size: .
J: TRBJ1-5

CDR3: CSARQLGSPLHF
DNA: TGCAGTGCTAGGCAGCTCGGATCACCCCTCCACTTT
D: .
V: TRBV20-1
size: few
J: TRBJ1-6

CDR3: CSVDRGAALGYTF
DNA: TGCAGCGTTGATAGAGGGGCTGCACTCGGCTACACCTTC
D: .
V: TRBV29-1
size: few
J: TRBJ1-2

CDR3: CASSPVARKNTEAFF
DNA: TGTGCCAGCAGCCCAGTGGCGCGCAAGAACACTGAAGCTTTCTTT
D: .
V: TRBV11-1
size: .
J: TRBJ1-1

CDR3: CAISGDRGIEQPQHF
DNA: TGTGCCATCAGTGGGGACAGGGGAATTGAACAGCCCCAGCATTTT
D: TRBD1
V: TRBV10-3
size: few
J: TRBJ1-5

CDR3: CSARDRWGGAYTF
DNA: TGCAGTGCTAGAGATCGGTGGGGGGGCGCCTACACCTTC
D: .
V: TRBV20-1
size: few
J: TRBJ1-2

CDR3: CASSGKNQPQHF
DNA: TGTGCCAGCAGCGGAAAGAATCAGCCCCAGCATTTT
D: .
V: TRBV7-2
size: .
J: TRBJ1-5

CDR3: CASSERTGEIYGYTF
DNA: TGTGCCAGCAGTGAAAGGACAGGGGAGATCTATGGCTACACCTTC
D: TRBD1
V: TRBV6-1
size: few
J: TRBJ1-2